This T cell receptor beta chain came from a study of T-cell reconstitution after alpha-beta-depleted transplantation in children. Study conclusions and caveats: Some patients showed high day-60 TCRbeta diversity, which derived from surviving recipient T cells and thymic progenitors.

The V gene lost 2 bases and the J gene lost 1 base, with 19 bases spanning the gap. Germline assignment: CDR1 SGHRS and CDR2 YFSETQ. This CDR3 spans 17 amino acids. Unique molecular identifiers were incorporated into the prepared TCRbeta library. TCRdb re-derived calls from the PCR reads in MiXCR, one entry per CDR3 protein. The table shows 100,000 or so distinct CDR3 sequences, with 15% to 19% occurring only once. For this clonotype: The antigen remains unidentified.

Sequencing was performed on PBMCs, mostly from graft donor cells, taken 180 days after TCRalphabeta/CD19-depleted stem cell transplant. This clonotype originated in a male patient aged 2 to 9 who had a stem cell transplant for acute lymphoblastic leukemia, so the T cells may come from the graft donor. The rearrangement links TRBV5-1 to TRBJ2-7; D may be TRBD2 (5 bases). CDR3 loop: CASSFTPPAGISYEQYF. For the CDR3, the DNA is TGCGCCAGCAGCTTCACACCCCCCGCGGGCATTTCCTACGAGCAGTACTTC.